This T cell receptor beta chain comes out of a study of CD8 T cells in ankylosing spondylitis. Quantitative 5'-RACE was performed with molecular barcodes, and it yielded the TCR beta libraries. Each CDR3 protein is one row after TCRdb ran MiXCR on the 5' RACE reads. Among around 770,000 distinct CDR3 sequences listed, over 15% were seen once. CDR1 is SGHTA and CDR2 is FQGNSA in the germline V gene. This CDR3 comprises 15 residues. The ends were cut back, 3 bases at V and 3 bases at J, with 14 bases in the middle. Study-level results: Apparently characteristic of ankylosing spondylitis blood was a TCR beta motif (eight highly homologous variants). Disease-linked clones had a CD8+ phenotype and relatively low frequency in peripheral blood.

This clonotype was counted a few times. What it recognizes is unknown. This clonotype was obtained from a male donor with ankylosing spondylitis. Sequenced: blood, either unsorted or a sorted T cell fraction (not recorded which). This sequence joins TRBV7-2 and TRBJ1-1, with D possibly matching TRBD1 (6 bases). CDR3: CASSLNRVGYTEAFF. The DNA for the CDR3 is TGTGCCAGCAGCTTGAACAGGGTTGGCTACACTGAAGCTTTCTTT. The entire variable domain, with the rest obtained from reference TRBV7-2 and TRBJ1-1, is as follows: GAGVSQSPSNKVTEKGKDVELRCDPISGHTALYWYRQSLGQGLEFLIYFQGNSAPDKSGLPSDRFSAERTGGSVSTLTIQRTQQEDSAVYLCASSLNRVGYTEAFFGQGTRLTVV.